Listed here are 24 T cell receptor beta chains from one sample, sequenced in a study of CD8+ T cells in alopecia areata. Reverse transcribed after extraction, RNA yielded cDNA as the sequencing template. Sequencing used immunoSEQ multiplex PCR; TCRdb keeps in-frame clones, though not all of them. The repertoire holds 100,000 to 150,000 clones, with around two fifths as singletons. The sample was CD4+ T cells sorted from blood. These receptors all stem from a human donor with alopecia areata.

This clone was observed a single time. J is TRBJ2-3 and V is TRBV6-5, with 12 bases that match TRBD1. CDR3 length equals 14 residues. Germline lookup yields CDR1 MNHEY and CDR2 SVGAGI. Trimming removed 5 bases from V and 5 bases from J; junction bases left unmatched: 2. CDR3 sequence (DNA): TGTGCCAGCAGTGGGACAGGGGGCAGAGATACGCAGTATTTT. Its protein product is CASSGTGGRDTQYF.

V and J are TRBV6-9 and TRBJ1-4; 7 bases match TRBD1. Losses at the gene ends were 6 bases for V and 8 bases for J; bases not matched to a gene: 15. The CDR3 sequence is 16 residues long. CDR1 and CDR2 (germline): MNHGY, SVAAGI. The CDR3 bases are TGTGCCAGCAGCCTCCCCCCGACAGGGCGCTCAGAAAAACTGTTTTTT. Protein sequence: CASSLPPTGRSEKLFF.

The J gene is TRBJ1-1, the V gene TRBV29-1, with 9 nucleotides matching TRBD1. This CDR3 is built from 14 residues. The trim removed 6 bases at V and 1 base at J, leaving 6 bases unmatched. Looked up from germline, CDR1 is SQVTM and CDR2 is ANQGSEA. Written as DNA, the CDR3 is TGCAGCGTCGCCACAGGGGGCGCGAACACTGAAGCTTTCTTT. Its protein is CSVATGGANTEAFF. The full variable domain, with the rest looked up from reference TRBV29-1 and TRBJ1-1, is SAVISQKPSRDICQRGTSLTIQCQVDSQVTMMFWYRQQPGQSLTLIATANQGSEATYESGFVIDKFPISRPNLTFSTLTVSNMSPEDSSIYLCSVATGGANTEAFFGQGTRLTVV.

The count of this clone is one. J is TRBJ2-3 and V is TRBV6-5, with D uncertain. V lost 0 bases to trimming and J lost 3 bases, with 10 bases between them. Germline lookup yields CDR1 MNHEY and CDR2 SVGAGI. The CDR3 totals 15 residues. The DNA of the CDR3 is TGTGCCAGCAGTTACTCGATCAGCCAGACAGATACGCAGTATTTT. Translating gives CASSYSISQTDTQYF.

This clone was found a few times. V gene TRBV18 combines with J gene TRBJ1-1, with no clear D. The V end lost 5 bases, the J end lost 8 bases, and 12 bases lay between the germline ends. The CDR3 has 12 residues. Germline-derived CDR1 and CDR2 are KGHSH and LQKENI. CDR3 loop: CASSSRLREAFF. The CDR3 nucleotides read TGTGCCAGCTCATCCAGACTGAGGGAAGCTTTCTTT.

This clone was observed a few times. This chain joins TRBV23-1 and TRBJ2-7, with D perhaps matching TRBD1 (5 bases). TRBV23-1 is an ORF, with its function uncertain. V lost 2 bases and J lost 0, with 11 bases in between. This CDR3 contains 15 residues. The CDR3 loop is CASSQAGHCSYEQYF. DNA of the CDR3: TGCGCCAGCAGTCAAGCCGGACACTGCTCCTACGAGCAGTACTTC.

The V gene is TRBV7-3, the J gene TRBJ2-5, with 7 positions matching TRBD2. The CDR3 extends over 15 amino acids. The ends lost 2 bases at V and 2 bases at J; junction bases unmatched: 5. Germline values: CDR1 SGHTA, CDR2 FQGTGA. CDR3 sequence (DNA): TGTGCCAGCAGCTTACAGGGACTAACTCAAGAGACCCAGTACTTC. It encodes CASSLQGLTQETQYF.

The rearrangement uses TRBV29-1 and TRBJ2-3; perhaps D is TRBD1 or TRBD2 (6 bases each). CDR1 and CDR2 from the germline V gene are SQVTM and ANQGSEA. V dropped 7 bases and J dropped 0 bases, with 17 bases sitting between them. CDR3 length: 15 residues. CDR3: CSGGRGPPSTDTQYF. The DNA of the CDR3 is TGCAGCGGTGGTCGGGGGCCCCCTAGCACAGATACGCAGTATTTT.

The rearrangement joins TRBV30 to TRBJ1-1; maybe TRBD1 (6 bases). V was trimmed by 0 bases and J by 4 bases, leaving 9 bases between them. This CDR3 is built from 13 residues. Germline V lookup: CDR1 GTSNPN, CDR2 SVGIG (reference sequence). This CDR3 reads CAWSVRDITEAFF. The CDR3 nucleotides read TGTGCCTGGAGTGTACGGGACATCACTGAAGCTTTCTTT.

This clone has just one count. The chain links TRBV25-1 to TRBJ2-5; possibly TRBD1 or TRBD2 for D (6 bases each). Germline V gene sequence: CDR1 MGHDK, CDR2 SYGVNS. This CDR3 contains 13 residues. The V and J ends lost 4 bases and 4 bases respectively, with 10 bases between them. For the CDR3, the DNA is TGTGCCAGCAGTGGAGGGGGGCGAGAGACCCAGTACTTC. Amino acids: CASSGGGRETQYF.

This chain uses TRBV27 with TRBJ2-7; D remains unclear. The CDR3 is made up of 10 amino acids. V gave up 6 bases and J gave up 0 bases, with 0 bases separating them. CDR1 and CDR2 from the germline V gene are MNHEY and SMNVEV (reference sequence). The CDR3 region has the DNA TGTGCCAGCAGCTCCTACGAGCAGTACTTC. Translated, it gives CASSSYEQYF.

The rearrangement joins TRBV30 to TRBJ1-4; 8 bases fit TRBD1. The junction had 10 bases not matched to a gene; V was cut back by 1 base and J by 9 bases. Germline V lookup: CDR1 GTSNPN, CDR2 SVGIG (reference sequence). The CDR3 covers 15 residues. The CDR3 DNA follows: TGTGCCTGGAGTGGAATGGGACAGGCACTTCAAAAACTGTTTTTT. Its protein product is CAWSGMGQALQKLFF.

The chain employs TRBV4-3 and TRBJ2-7, with TRBD1 matching 7 bases. Germline V CDR1 and CDR2: LGHNA, YSLEER. V shed 1 base and J 3 bases; nucleotides not matched to a gene: 6. This CDR3 comprises 15 residues. This CDR3 is CASSQGPGTDYEQYF. CDR3 DNA sequence: TGCGCCAGCAGCCAAGGACCCGGGACAGACTACGAGCAGTACTTC.

The CDR3 loop is CSFTGLTTDTQYF. The DNA for the CDR3 is TGCAGCTTTACGGGACTAACCACAGATACGCAGTATTTT. This chain links TRBV29-1 with TRBJ2-3; 7 bases line up with TRBD2. V gave up 8 bases and J gave up 2 bases; unmatched junction bases: 7. The V gene's germline CDR1 is SQVTM and CDR2 ANQGSEA. CDR3 length equals 13 residues.

The rearrangement uses TRBV4-1 and TRBJ2-3; D gene ambiguous. CDR1 is MGHRA and CDR2 is YSYEKL in the germline V gene. CDR3 length: 16 residues. The germline V and J ends were trimmed by 0 bases and 2 bases, with 12 bases remaining between them. The CDR3 protein is CASSQDTPTTTDTQYF. The DNA of the CDR3 is TGCGCCAGCAGCCAAGATACGCCGACAACCACAGATACGCAGTATTTT.

Comments on this clone: Given the absence of the conserved phenylalanine or tryptophan at the CDR3 end, a read error is likely. The CDR3 spells CASSSRGLGQGLAYEQYL. CDR3 sequence (DNA): TGTGCCAGCAGCTCCCGGGGGCTGGGACAGGGGTTAGCCTACGAGCAGTACCTC. V usage is TRBV7-2 and J usage is TRBJ2-7; 10 bases map to TRBD1. CDR3 size: 18 residues. Germline loops: CDR1 SGHTA, CDR2 FQGNSA. V trimming: 4 bases; J trimming: 2 bases; junction bases outside the gene matches: 14.

This chain links TRBV29-1 with TRBJ2-7; 13 bases map to TRBD2. Germline V lookup: CDR1 SQVTM, CDR2 ANQGSEA. The ends lost 4 bases at V and 6 bases at J; junction bases unmatched: 9. The CDR3 extends over 15 amino acids. The CDR3 protein is CSVARLAGGAGEQYF. The CDR3 nucleotides are TGCAGCGTTGCGCGACTAGCGGGAGGAGCTGGCGAGCAGTACTTC.

The chain recombines TRBV11-2 with TRBJ2-7, with a weak D call TRBD1 (5 bases). Per germline, CDR1 SGHAT and CDR2 FQNNGV. Trimming cost V 1 base and J 4 bases, with 11 bases left between them. The CDR3 is 14 amino acids. CDR3: CASSLGRGGYEQYF. The CDR3 nucleotides read TGTGCCAGCAGCTTAGGTAGGGGTGGTTACGAGCAGTACTTC.

This clone has a single count. The chain employs TRBV5-1 and TRBJ2-4; TRBD2 agrees at 16 bases. Germline V gene data show CDR1 as SGHRS and CDR2 as YFSETQ. The CDR3 has 21 residues. V lost 4 bases and J lost 1; bases outside the gene matches: 14. CDR3 in DNA: TGCGCCAGCAGCACCTTAACCGGGACTAGCGGGGGGGCCGCGGCCAAAAACATTCAGTACTTC. It is translated as CASSTLTGTSGGAAAKNIQYF.

This chain connects TRBV11-2 to TRBJ2-7, with TRBD1 identical over 7 bases. The V gene's germline CDR1 is SGHAT and CDR2 FQNNGV. The ends lost 5 bases at V and 6 bases at J; junction bases unmatched: 4. The CDR3 sequence is 12 residues long. The CDR3 DNA follows: TGTGCCAGCAGCCGACAGGGTTTCGAGCAGTACTTC. Protein sequence: CASSRQGFEQYF.

CDR3 sequence (DNA): TGTGCCAGCAGCTCCCGGGACCGCGGGCAGTACTTC. Its protein product is CASSSRDRGQYF. The V and J genes are TRBV11-2 and TRBJ2-7; the D call may be TRBD1 or TRBD2 (5 bases each). Trimming cost V 4 bases and J 9 bases, with 13 bases left between them. CDR3 length: 12 amino acids. Germline lookup yields CDR1 SGHAT and CDR2 FQNNGV.

This clone has only a few counts. This chain uses TRBV29-1 with TRBJ2-5; D might be TRBD2 (6 bases). The CDR3 is 13 amino acids. From germline, CDR1 is SQVTM and CDR2 ANQGSEA. V was shortened by 8 bases and J by 7 bases, with 20 bases between the two germline ends. The CDR3 sequence: CSSGEDAQPTQYF. The CDR3, as DNA: TGCAGCTCTGGGGAGGACGCCCAGCCGACCCAGTACTTC.

This clone was detected a few times. The chain recombines TRBV7-2 with TRBJ1-5; perhaps TRBD1 as D (5 bases). Germline assignment: CDR1 SGHTA and CDR2 FQGNSA. V shed 1 base and J shed 7 bases, with 14 bases lying between them. This CDR3 has 15 residues. This CDR3 reads CASSLERGQHQPQHF. The CDR3 bases are TGTGCCAGCAGCTTAGAGAGAGGACAACACCAGCCCCAGCATTTT.

This clone has a handful of counts. This sequence joins TRBV28 and TRBJ1-1; a weak D match, TRBD1 (5 bases). CDR1 MDHEN and CDR2 SYDVKM come from the germline V gene. This CDR3 has 15 amino acids. V was clipped by 6 bases and J by 3 bases, with 17 bases between them. As DNA, the CDR3 is TGTGCCAGCAGGGAAGTAATGACAGACGACACTGAAGCTTTCTTT. The encoded protein is CASREVMTDDTEAFF. Complete variable domain (other parts from reference TRBV28 and TRBJ1-1): DVKVTQSSRYLVKRTGEKVFLECVQDMDHENMFWYRQDPGLGLRLIYFSYDVKMKEKGDIPEGYSVSREKKERFSLILESASTNQTSMYLCASREVMTDDTEAFFGQGTRLTVV.